What follows are 7 T cell receptor beta chains derived from one specimen sequenced in a study of T-cell reconstitution after alpha-beta-depleted transplantation in children. Using unique molecular identifiers, the investigators prepared the TCRbeta library. TCRdb itself ran the PCR reads through MiXCR, one entry per CDR3 protein. The table lists about 980,000 distinct CDR3 sequences, about 26% of them singletons, with over 25% in the top ten. The sequenced sample was PBMCs, mostly from graft donor cells, obtained 360 days after TCRalphabeta/CD19-depleted stem cell transplant. Every receptor here comes from a boy in the first two years of life who had a stem cell transplant for SCID, so the T cells may come from the graft donor.

This clonotype was observed a few times. V usage is TRBV10-3 and J usage is TRBJ2-7, with 9 bases that match TRBD1. The germline V gene has CDR1 ENHRY and CDR2 SYGVKD. The CDR3 sequence is 15 residues long. Germline trimming cut 2 bases from V and 5 bases from J; bases unmatched to any gene: 7. The CDR3 protein is CAISEGGQGPHEQYF. Written as DNA, the CDR3 is TGTGCCATCAGTGAGGGGGGACAGGGACCTCACGAGCAGTACTTC.

This clonotype was observed a handful of times. This chain links TRBV7-2 with TRBJ2-1; D remains unclear. This CDR3 region has 14 residues. Germline V CDR1 and CDR2: SGHTA, FQGNSA. Trimming removed 4 bases at V and 10 bases at J, with 17 bases between. CDR3 sequence: CASSSMASSREQFF. The CDR3 DNA is TGTGCCAGCAGCTCAATGGCGTCGTCTCGGGAGCAGTTCTTC.

This clonotype was seen more than once but under ten times. This sequence joins TRBV5-5 and TRBJ1-1, with 7 nucleotides matching TRBD1. Germline V gene sequence: CDR1 SGHKS, CDR2 YYEKEE (reference sequence). The CDR3 loop spans 15 amino acids. V lost 2 bases, J lost 7 bases, and 11 bases stayed unmatched. The CDR3 region has the DNA TGTGCCAGCAGCTTATGGCCCACAGGGGAGGATGAAGCTTTCTTT. This encodes CASSLWPTGEDEAFF.

The V gene is TRBV29-1, the J gene TRBJ2-1; TRBD1 agrees at 8 bases. V lost 7 bases, J lost 8 bases, and 7 bases stayed unmatched. The CDR3 contains 12 residues. The germline gives CDR1 SQVTM, CDR2 ANQGSEA. The CDR3 nucleotides are TGCAGCGCCACACGGACAGGGCATGAGCAGTTCTTC. Translating gives CSATRTGHEQFF.

J is TRBJ2-1 and V is TRBV2, with D maybe TRBD2 (5 bases). The CDR3 extends over 12 amino acids. Trimming left V 6 bases short and J 6 bases short, with 9 bases between. Looked up from germline, CDR1 is SNHLY and CDR2 is FYNNEI. CDR3 loop: CASRDWINEQFF. As DNA, the CDR3 is TGTGCCAGCAGGGACTGGATCAATGAGCAGTTCTTC.

This sequence joins TRBV12-3 or TRBV12-4 and TRBJ2-5; maybe TRBD1 (6 bases). V was trimmed by 5 bases and J by 2 bases, leaving 12 bases between them. This CDR3 contains 14 residues. As DNA, the CDR3 is TGTGCCAGCAGTACCGGACAGCTACAAGAGACCCAGTACTTC. Protein sequence: CASSTGQLQETQYF.

This clonotype was found a few times. The V and J genes are TRBV6-1 and TRBJ1-1; TRBD1 might be the D (5 bases). CDR3 length: 13 amino acids. Between the trimmed V and J ends, which lost 6 bases and 6 bases, there was a span of 14 bases. The germline V gene encodes CDR1 MNHNS and CDR2 SASEGT. The chain's CDR3 is CASSPRQHPEAFF. CDR3 nucleotide sequence: TGTGCCAGCAGCCCCCGACAGCATCCTGAAGCTTTCTTT.